A selection of T cell receptor beta chains follows, all from one sample in a study of blood T cell repertoires in COVID-19. The repertoire was sequenced with immunoSEQ multiplex PCR; TCRdb's copy has only in-frame clones and lacks some. The profile shows about 30,000 clones, approximately 88% of them singletons. The sample taken for sequencing was peripheral blood. These receptors were collected from a man between 60 and 75 years old with active COVID-19. Both conserved end residues are part of each CDR3. D genes are given only for firm matches. Part of the rows lack a size; the others show once, few, many or a class for expanded clones.

.,TRBJ2-5,TRBD1,TRBV27,TGTGCCAGCGGACACTACGGGACAGCCCAAGAGACCCAGTACTTC,CASGHYGTAQETQYF
.,TRBJ2-7,TRBD2,TRBV11-2,TGTGCCAGCAGCTTAGATAGGGAAGCGGGAGGTTTTTACGAGCAGTACTTC,CASSLDREAGGFYEQYF
.,TRBJ2-7,.,TRBV14,TGTGCCAGCAGCCCAGGCGGGTGGATGGAGCAGTACTTC,CASSPGGWMEQYF
.,TRBJ2-2,TRBD1,TRBV6-6,TGTGCCAGCAGTTACTCAGGGACAGCCGGGGAGCTGTTTTTT,CASSYSGTAGELFF
.,TRBJ2-2,TRBD2,TRBV5-1,TGCGCCAGCAGCTTGGTAGGCGGGAGCGGCACCGGGGAGCTGTTTTTT,CASSLVGGSGTGELFF
.,TRBJ2-1,.,TRBV20-1,TGCAGTGCTAGTTGGCCTAGCGCGTTCAATGAGCAGTTCTTC,CSASWPSAFNEQFF
.,TRBJ2-3,TRBD2,TRBV15,TGTGCCACCAGCAGGAACAAAGCGGGACCAGATACGCAGTATTTT,CATSRNKAGPDTQYF
.,TRBJ2-7,.,TRBV12-3/TRBV12-4,TGTGCCAGCAGTTTCGGGGAAACCTACGAGCAGTACTTC,CASSFGETYEQYF
once,TRBJ2-7,TRBD1,TRBV6-5,TGTGCCAGCAGCTTGGAGACAGGGCCTCGTTACGAGCAGTACTTC,CASSLETGPRYEQYF
.,TRBJ2-1,TRBD2,TRBV7-9,TGTGCCAGCAGCTTTCCGGGACTAGCGGGAGAGGCCTACAATGAGCAGTTCTTC,CASSFPGLAGEAYNEQFF
.,TRBJ2-4,TRBD2,TRBV10-1,TGCGCCAGCAGTGAGGGGACTAGCGGGTCAGCCAAAAACATTCAGTACTTC,CASSEGTSGSAKNIQYF
.,TRBJ2-5,TRBD1,TRBV19,TGTGCCAGTAGTATATTTGGGACAGGGGGCCAAGAGACCCAGTACTTC,CASSIFGTGGQETQYF
.,TRBJ2-5,TRBD1,TRBV28,TGTGCCAGCAGCCACACCCCCGGGACAGGGTTCCAAGAGACCCAGTACTTC,CASSHTPGTGFQETQYF
once,TRBJ2-1,.,TRBV19,TGTGCCAGTAGTCCATCCCCACGGGGGGCTTCCTACAATGAGCAGTTCTTC,CASSPSPRGASYNEQFF
.,TRBJ1-5,TRBD1,TRBV24-1,TGTGCCACCAGTGATCCCAGACAGGGCACCGGCAATCAGCCCCAGCATTTT,CATSDPRQGTGNQPQHF
.,TRBJ1-4,.,TRBV5-5,TGTGCCAGCAGCTTGGCCGGACAGTGGAATAATGAAAAACTGTTTTTT,CASSLAGQWNNEKLFF
.,TRBJ1-1,TRBD1,TRBV24-1,TGTGCCACCTCGGACAGGGAAGGTGAAGCTTTCTTT,CATSDREGEAFF
.,TRBJ1-2,.,TRBV13,TGTGCCAGCAGCGAGAGGAGTCTGACAGCTCTTTATGGCTACACCTTC,CASSERSLTALYGYTF
.,TRBJ2-3,.,TRBV29-1,TGCAGCGTCTATTGGAGGGGGCAGCCAGATACGCAGTATTTT,CSVYWRGQPDTQYF
few,TRBJ1-6,TRBD1,TRBV5-1,TGCGCCAGCAGCTTGGTGGGACAGACCTATAATTCACCCCTCCACTTT,CASSLVGQTYNSPLHF
.,TRBJ1-5,.,TRBV13,TGTGCCAGCAGCTCGACGGGGAATCAGCCCCAGCATTTT,CASSSTGNQPQHF
.,TRBJ2-3,.,TRBV9,TGTGCCAGCAGCCCCCCTGGGAGGAACACAGATACGCAGTATTTT,CASSPPGRNTDTQYF
.,TRBJ2-3,.,TRBV4-2,TGTGCCAGCAGCCCGGGAGCCCCGGAGAGACCAGGAGATACGCAGTATTTT,CASSPGAPERPGDTQYF
.,TRBJ2-2,.,TRBV5-1,TGCGCCAGCAGCTTGGGGGCGTCGGGATACGAGGAGCTGTTTTTT,CASSLGASGYEELFF
.,TRBJ2-5,.,TRBV3-1/TRBV3-2,TGTGCCAGCTCCGAGACAGTCCTTTTAGTAGAGACCCAGTACTTC,CASSETVLLVETQYF
.,TRBJ2-7,.,TRBV6-2/TRBV6-3,TGTGCCAGCAGTTTCTCACCAGGCCCCAGCGAGCAGTACTTC,CASSFSPGPSEQYF
.,TRBJ2-1,TRBD1,TRBV6-1,TGTGCCAGCAGTGAAGCTAGACAGGGAAAGATCGATGAGCAGTTCTTC,CASSEARQGKIDEQFF
.,TRBJ2-2,TRBD2,TRBV4-1,TGCGCCAGCAGCCAAGGGGGGTTGGCGGGAGTGGGAACCGGGGAGCTGTTTTTT,CASSQGGLAGVGTGELFF
once,TRBJ1-5,.,TRBV10-3,TGTGCCATCAGCAAACAGGGCGGGCAGCCCCAGCATTTT,CAISKQGGQPQHF
.,TRBJ1-6,.,TRBV19,TGTGCCAGTAGTGGAGGGGTCTATAATTCACCCCTCCACTTT,CASSGGVYNSPLHF
.,TRBJ2-1,TRBD2,TRBV6-6,TGTGCCAGCAGTTACCCTGGGGGGGGTGGGAATGAGCAGTTCTTC,CASSYPGGGGNEQFF
.,TRBJ1-1,.,TRBV11-3,TGTGCCAGCAGCTTAAATGGCTATAGCTGTTGGGTGATGAACACTGAAGCTTTCTTT,CASSLNGYSCWVMNTEAFF
.,TRBJ1-1,.,TRBV15,TGTGCCACCAGCACCCCCGCAACAGGGAACACTGAAGCTTTCTTT,CATSTPATGNTEAFF
.,TRBJ1-2,TRBD1,TRBV6-1,TGTGCCAGCAGTGTTACCCGGGACAGGGGCAAATTCTATGGCTACACCTTC,CASSVTRDRGKFYGYTF
.,TRBJ2-1,.,TRBV29-1,TGCAGCGTTGACCGCGGGCTCTCCTACAATGAGCAGTTCTTC,CSVDRGLSYNEQFF
.,TRBJ1-6,.,TRBV16,TGTGCCAGCAGCACGAGTTCACCCCTCCACTTT,CASSTSSPLHF
.,TRBJ2-7,.,TRBV7-6,TGTGCCAGCAGCTTAGGACCACCAGGGCCCTACGAGCAGTACTTC,CASSLGPPGPYEQYF
.,TRBJ2-7,TRBD2,TRBV7-6,TGTGCCAGCAGCTTAGCTGGGGTAAGGCTAGCGGGTCCATACGAGCAGTACTTC,CASSLAGVRLAGPYEQYF
.,TRBJ2-6,.,TRBV10-3,TGTGCCATCAGTGAGTCATGGGCAGGGGCCGGGGCCAACGTCCTGACTTTC,CAISESWAGAGANVLTF
.,TRBJ2-1,TRBD2,TRBV9,TGTGCCAGCAGCGTGGCGGGAGTGGTATACAATGAGCAGTTCTTC,CASSVAGVVYNEQFF
.,TRBJ2-5,.,TRBV6-2/TRBV6-3,TGTGCCAGCAGTAAAGACCCTAGTACTTCGGAGACCCAGTACTTC,CASSKDPSTSETQYF